Listed below are T cell receptor beta chains from one sample, sequenced in a study of metastatic and nonmetastatic thyroid tumors. TCRdb re-clonotyped the PCR reads via MiXCR. The table has about 38,000 clones, approximately 44% seen once. The specimen sequenced was tumor tissue. These receptor sequences come from a male donor with papillary thyroid cancer or a benign thyroid nodule (not recorded which). Some clones in this sample may be carry-over from other donors' samples. The CDR3 runs from the conserved cysteine through the conserved F or W. A D gene is named only where the DNA matches it firmly. Clone size, where shown, is once, few, many, or a class for clones that have expanded.

>.|TRBJ2-3|13|TRBV5-1|.
TGCGCCAGCAGGGAGACCGGCACAGATACGCAGTATTTT
CASRETGTDTQYF
>few|TRBJ1-2|15|TRBV18|.
TGTGCCAGCTCACCAGTCGACGAGAGTAACTATGGCTACACCTTC
CASSPVDESNYGYTF
>.|TRBJ1-1|13|TRBV5-6|.
TGTTCCAGCAGCTTGGCCGGGCAGGGAAAGGCTTTCTTT
CSSSLAGQGKAFF
>.|TRBJ2-2|14|TRBV19|.
TGTGCCAGTAGTATTCGGGCCGACATCGGGGAGCTGTTTTTT
CASSIRADIGELFF
>.|TRBJ2-2|17|TRBV20-1|TRBD2
TGCAGTGCTAGAGATCCCCGGGGGGGCCTAGACACCGGGGAGCTGTTTTTT
CSARDPRGGLDTGELFF
>few|TRBJ2-7|13|TRBV28|.
TGTGCCAGCAGCCAGGGCCCCACCTACGAGCAGTACTTC
CASSQGPTYEQYF
>.|TRBJ2-6|15|TRBV5-1|TRBD2
TGCGCCAGCAGCTCTCGGGGGGCTGGGGCCAACGTCCTGACTTTC
CASSSRGAGANVLTF
>medium-sized|TRBJ1-1|18|TRBV18|.
TGTGCCAGCTCACCACCTAATTTCCGGGGGGGAGAGAACACTGAAGCTTTCTTT
CASSPPNFRGGENTEAFF
>.|TRBJ2-7|15|TRBV2|TRBD2
TGTGCCAGCAGTGCCAGACTAGCGGGGGACTACGAGCAGTACTTC
CASSARLAGDYEQYF
>.|TRBJ2-7|16|TRBV18|.
TGTGCCAGCTCACCTATAAGGAGAGGGATTAACTACGAGCAGTACTTC
CASSPIRRGINYEQYF
>few|TRBJ2-3|15|TRBV12-3/TRBV12-4|TRBD2
TGTGCCAGCAGCAGACTAGCGGGAGGAAGGGATACGCAGTATTTT
CASSRLAGGRDTQYF
>.|TRBJ2-2|16|TRBV19|TRBD2
TGTGCCAGTAGTATAGGTCGGGGGGTCGAAACCGGGGAGCTGTTTTTT
CASSIGRGVETGELFF
>.|TRBJ1-5|14|TRBV7-2|.
TGTGCCAGCAGCTTAGTTCCGAGCAATCAGCCCCAGCATTTT
CASSLVPSNQPQHF
>.|TRBJ2-1|13|TRBV4-1|.
TGCGCCAGCAGCAAAGCGGTATACAATGAGCAGTTCTTC
CASSKAVYNEQFF
>.|TRBJ2-7|14|TRBV6-2/TRBV6-3|.
TGTGCCAGCAGTTGGCATTCGGTACCCTACGAGCAGTACTTC
CASSWHSVPYEQYF
>.|TRBJ2-6|14|TRBV2|.
TGTGCCAGCAGGAGCAGGTCTGGGGCCAACGTCCTGACTTTC
CASRSRSGANVLTF
>.|TRBJ2-7|15|TRBV11-2|.
TGTGCCAGCAGCTTAGAAATATCGGGCTCCTACGAGCAGTACTTC
CASSLEISGSYEQYF
>.|TRBJ1-2|13|TRBV3-1|.
TGTGCCAGCAGCCAAGAAGCAGTCTATGGCTACACCTTC
CASSQEAVYGYTF
>.|TRBJ2-7|15|TRBV2|TRBD1
TGTGCCAGCAGTGAATTCAAGGGGACAGTCTACGAGCAGTACTTC
CASSEFKGTVYEQYF
>few|TRBJ1-2|11|TRBV4-1|.
TGCGCCAGCAGCCAGATTTATGGCTACACCTTC
CASSQIYGYTF
>.|TRBJ1-4|18|TRBV30|TRBD1
TGTGCCTGGAGTGTACTAGGTTCGGGACAGCCGGGTGGTTTGGAACTGTTTTTT
CAWSVLGSGQPGGLELFF
>.|TRBJ2-5|16|TRBV11-2|TRBD2
TGTGCCAGCAGCTTAGAGAGCGGGGGGGCCGAAGAGACCCAGTACTTC
CASSLESGGAEETQYF
>few|TRBJ1-5|16|TRBV28|.
TGTGCCAGCAGTGGAGGGAGCGGGTTCGGCAATCAGCCCCAGCATTTT
CASSGGSGFGNQPQHF
>.|TRBJ2-6|14|TRBV5-5|.
TGTGCCAGCAGCTTTGACTCTGGGGCCAACGTCCTGACTTTC
CASSFDSGANVLTF
>.|TRBJ2-7|13|TRBV6-1|.
TGTGCCACTCTGTCGGCGAGGTCCTACGAGCAGTACTTC
CATLSARSYEQYF
>.|TRBJ1-1|14|TRBV7-2|.
TGTGCCAGCAGCTTTCAGGTTGGGAACACTGAAGCTTTCTTT
CASSFQVGNTEAFF
>.|TRBJ2-5|17|TRBV20-1|TRBD2
TGCAGTGCTAGAGCTCGCACTAGCGCCTTGTACCAAGAGACCCAGTACTTC
CSARARTSALYQETQYF
>.|TRBJ1-5|13|TRBV30|.
TGTGCCTGGAGTGCTGGTGGCAATCAGCCCCAGCATTTT
CAWSAGGNQPQHF
>.|TRBJ1-6|16|TRBV11-2|TRBD1
TGTGCCAGCAGCCCAAGGACAGGGCGGGAGAATTCACCCCTCCACTTT
CASSPRTGRENSPLHF
>.|TRBJ2-7|14|TRBV12-3/TRBV12-4|TRBD1
TGTGCCACCTCCCTATCCGGGACAGCCTACGAGCAGTACTTC
CATSLSGTAYEQYF
>medium-sized|TRBJ2-7|15|TRBV27|TRBD2
TGTGCCAGCATCGGGTGGACTAGCGGGAACTACGAGCAGTACTTC
CASIGWTSGNYEQYF
>few|TRBJ2-7|16|TRBV10-3|TRBD1
TGTGCCATCAGTGAGTCTGTAGGGACAGGTAGATGCGAGCAGTACTTC
CAISESVGTGRCEQYF
>few|TRBJ1-5|15|TRBV28|.
TGTGCCAGCAATACGAGGCAGGGAGGCAATCAGCCCCAGCATTTT
CASNTRQGGNQPQHF
>.|TRBJ1-2|12|TRBV6-1|.
TGTGCCCTGGGGGGCGCGTTCTATGGCTACACCTTC
CALGGAFYGYTF
>.|TRBJ2-7|14|TRBV27|.
TGTGCCAGCAGTCCTTTGGTTTTCGGGAACGAGCAGTACTTC
CASSPLVFGNEQYF
>few|TRBJ2-7|12|TRBV19|.
TGTGCCAGTAGTAACAGGGTTAACGAGCAGTACTTC
CASSNRVNEQYF
>.|TRBJ1-1|14|TRBV6-1|.
TGTGCCAGCAGTGAAGGAGGGGGACAAACTGAAGCTTTCTTT
CASSEGGGQTEAFF
>few|TRBJ2-1|15|TRBV28|.
TGTGCCAGCAGTTTGAGGCCGGGGTCCTACAATGAGCAGTTCTTC
CASSLRPGSYNEQFF
>.|TRBJ2-1|14|TRBV4-1|.
TGCGCCAGCAGCCTGGCTGGAGCCTACAATGAGCAGTTCTTC
CASSLAGAYNEQFF
>few|TRBJ2-3|15|TRBV13|.
TGTGCCAGCAGCTGCGCGGATATCTCCACAGATACGCAGTATTTT
CASSCADISTDTQYF
>.|TRBJ2-5|14|TRBV6-5|.
TGTGCCAGCAGTTACTATCACATGACTCCCACCCAGTACTTC
CASSYYHMTPTQYF